This T cell receptor beta chain was found in a study of identical twins. Regarding the study as a whole: High-abundance cord blood beta clonotypes had fewer insertions; memory repertoires showed none. Invariant MAIT and iNKT cells may have partly biased zero-insertion analyses.

Germline values: CDR1 SGHRS, CDR2 YFSETQ. The CDR3 covers 12 residues. The V end lost 4 bases, the J end lost 4 bases, and 8 bases lay between the germline ends. The sample holds a few counts of this clonotype. Antigen specificity is unknown. From the 5' RACE reads, TCRdb called clonotypes with MiXCR, one entry per CDR3 protein. The sample includes hundreds of thousands of distinct CDR3 sequences, roughly 12% of them seen just once. The same data also went into a second study, on yellow fever vaccine responses in identical twins.

The gene calls are TRBV5-1 and TRBJ1-2, with a weak D call TRBD1 (5 bases). The sequenced material came from PBMCs. The sequence came from a woman between 18 and 29 years old in good health. The CDR3 region is CASSDRFYGYTF. The CDR3 coding sequence is TGCGCCAGCAGCGACAGATTCTATGGCTACACCTTC.